A single TCR beta chain is shown here with its context. Its antigen is as yet unknown. CDR1 is KGHSH and CDR2 is LQKENI in the germline V gene. Trimming left V 1 base short and J 1 base short, with 4 bases between. The CDR3 covers 13 residues. These data are taken from a study of shared clonotypes between healthy human individuals. Study-level information: Donors had three CD4 naive, three CD4 memory, two CD8 naive and one CD8 memory plate apiece.

The run depth of the assay was deep. Genomic DNA belonging to each subset was distributed in equal measure over several immunoSEQ plates. Sequenced by immunoSEQ multiplex PCR; TCRdb stores in-frame clones only, minus some. Seen here are about 980,000 clones, roughly 72% observed once, and the top ten hold over 1.3%. Study-level results: Around 5% was the fraction of naive CD4 clonotypes found shared across a few donors.

V and J are TRBV18 and TRBJ1-1; D gene ambiguous. Sample: memory CD4+ T cells sorted from blood. This sample's subset: CD45RA-negative fraction. This clonotype originated in a man younger than 30 in good health. The CDR3 region has the DNA TGTGCCAGCTCACCACGGAGGAACACTGAAGCTTTCTTT. Amino acid sequence: CASSPRRNTEAFF.